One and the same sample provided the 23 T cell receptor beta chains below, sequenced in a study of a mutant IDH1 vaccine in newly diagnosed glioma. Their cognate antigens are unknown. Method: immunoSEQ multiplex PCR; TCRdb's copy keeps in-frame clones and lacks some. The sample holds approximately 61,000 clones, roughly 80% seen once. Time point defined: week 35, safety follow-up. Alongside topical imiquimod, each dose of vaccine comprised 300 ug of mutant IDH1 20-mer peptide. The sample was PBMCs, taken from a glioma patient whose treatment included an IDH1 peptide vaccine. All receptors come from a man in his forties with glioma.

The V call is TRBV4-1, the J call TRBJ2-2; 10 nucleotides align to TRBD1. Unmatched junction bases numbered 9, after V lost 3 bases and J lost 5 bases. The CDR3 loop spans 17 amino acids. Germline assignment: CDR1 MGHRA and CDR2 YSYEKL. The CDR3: CASSHGGRQGATGELFF. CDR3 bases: TGCGCCAGCAGCCACGGGGGCAGACAGGGGGCAACCGGGGAGCTGTTTTTT.

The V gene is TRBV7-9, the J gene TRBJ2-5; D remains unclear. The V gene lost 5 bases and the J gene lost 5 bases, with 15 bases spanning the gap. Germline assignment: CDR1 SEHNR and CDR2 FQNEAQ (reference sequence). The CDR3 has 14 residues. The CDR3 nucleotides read TGTGCCAGCAGCCCGGGCCCGGGCTGGGAGACCCAGTACTTC. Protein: CASSPGPGWETQYF.

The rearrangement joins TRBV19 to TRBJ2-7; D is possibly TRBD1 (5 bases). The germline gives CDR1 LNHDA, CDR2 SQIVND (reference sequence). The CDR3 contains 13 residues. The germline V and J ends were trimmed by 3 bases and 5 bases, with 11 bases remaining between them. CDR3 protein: CASSIAGINEQYF. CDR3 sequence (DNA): TGTGCCAGTAGTATTGCAGGGATCAACGAGCAGTACTTC.

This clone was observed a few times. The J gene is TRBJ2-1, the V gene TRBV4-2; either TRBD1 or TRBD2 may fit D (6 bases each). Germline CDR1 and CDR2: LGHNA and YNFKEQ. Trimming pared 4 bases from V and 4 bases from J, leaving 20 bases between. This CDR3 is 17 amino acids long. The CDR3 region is CASSPQTGAGKYNEQFF. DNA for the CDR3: TGTGCCAGCAGCCCACAGACAGGCGCGGGGAAATACAATGAGCAGTTCTTC.

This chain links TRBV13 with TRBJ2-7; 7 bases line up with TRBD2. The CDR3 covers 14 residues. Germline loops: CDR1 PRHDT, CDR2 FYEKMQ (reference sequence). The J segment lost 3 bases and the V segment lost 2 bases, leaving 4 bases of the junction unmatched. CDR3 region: CASSLWGGNYEQYF. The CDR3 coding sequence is TGTGCCAGCAGCTTATGGGGGGGAAACTACGAGCAGTACTTC.

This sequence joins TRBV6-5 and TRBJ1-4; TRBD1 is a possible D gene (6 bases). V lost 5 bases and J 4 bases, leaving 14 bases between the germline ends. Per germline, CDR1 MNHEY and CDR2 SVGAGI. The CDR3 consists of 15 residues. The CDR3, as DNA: TGTGCCAGCAGTGTTAGACAGGTTCATAATGAAAAACTGTTTTTT. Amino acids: CASSVRQVHNEKLFF.

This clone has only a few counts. CDR3 DNA sequence: TGTGCCAGTAGCCAAGTACGGGGGACTGAAGCTTTCTTT. This translates into CASSQVRGTEAFF. The genes are TRBV19 and TRBJ1-1; D perhaps matches TRBD1 (5 bases). This CDR3 contains 13 residues. The V end was cut by 6 bases, the J end by 5 bases, with 13 bases between. Germline CDR1 and CDR2: LNHDA and SQIVND (reference sequence).

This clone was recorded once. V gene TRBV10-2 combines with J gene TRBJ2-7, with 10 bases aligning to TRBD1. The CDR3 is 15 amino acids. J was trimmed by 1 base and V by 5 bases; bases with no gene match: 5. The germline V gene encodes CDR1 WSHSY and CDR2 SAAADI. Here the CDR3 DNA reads TGCGCCAGCAGTTCCGGGACAGGGGCTTCCTACGAGCAGTACTTC. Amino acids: CASSSGTGASYEQYF.

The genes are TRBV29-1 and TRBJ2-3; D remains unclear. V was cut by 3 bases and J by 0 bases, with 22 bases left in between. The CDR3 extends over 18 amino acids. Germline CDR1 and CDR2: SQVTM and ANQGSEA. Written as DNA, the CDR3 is TGCAGCGTTGACCATCTTCAATGGGAACCGACTAGCACAGATACGCAGTATTTT. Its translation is CSVDHLQWEPTSTDTQYF.

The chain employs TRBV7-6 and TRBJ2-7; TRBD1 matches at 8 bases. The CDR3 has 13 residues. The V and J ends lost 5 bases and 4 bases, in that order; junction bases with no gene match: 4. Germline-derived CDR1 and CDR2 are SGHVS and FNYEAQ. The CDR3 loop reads CASSVGQGYEQYF. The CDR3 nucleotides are TGTGCCAGCAGCGTTGGACAGGGTTACGAGCAGTACTTC.

The CDR3 reads CASSQDMNLGATNEKLFF. DNA of the CDR3: TGCGCCAGCAGCCAAGATATGAACCTCGGCGCAACTAATGAAAAACTGTTTTTT. The chain carries TRBV4-3 and TRBJ1-4; no firm D call. CDR3 length: 18 residues. Germline assignment: CDR1 LGHNA and CDR2 YSLEER. With 0 bases removed from V and 0 bases from J, the gap between germline ends came to 14 bases.

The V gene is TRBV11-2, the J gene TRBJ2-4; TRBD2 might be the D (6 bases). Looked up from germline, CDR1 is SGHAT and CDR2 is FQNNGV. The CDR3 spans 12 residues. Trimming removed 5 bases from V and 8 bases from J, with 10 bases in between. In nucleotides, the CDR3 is TGTGCCAGCAGCCACGGGGGTGACATTCAGTACTTC. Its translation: CASSHGGDIQYF.

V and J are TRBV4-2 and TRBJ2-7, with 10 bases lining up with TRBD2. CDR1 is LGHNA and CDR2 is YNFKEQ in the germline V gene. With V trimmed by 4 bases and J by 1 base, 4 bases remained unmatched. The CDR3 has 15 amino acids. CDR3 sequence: CASSPGLAESYEQYF. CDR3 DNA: TGTGCCAGCAGCCCCGGACTAGCGGAATCCTACGAGCAGTACTTC.

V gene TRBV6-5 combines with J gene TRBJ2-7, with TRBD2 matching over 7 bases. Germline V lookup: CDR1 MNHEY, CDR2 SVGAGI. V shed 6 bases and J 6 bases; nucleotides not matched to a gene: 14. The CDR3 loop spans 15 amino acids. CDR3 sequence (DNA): TGTGCCAGCAGGCTTGGAAAAAAATCGGGGGGCGAGCAGTACTTC. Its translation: CASRLGKKSGGEQYF.

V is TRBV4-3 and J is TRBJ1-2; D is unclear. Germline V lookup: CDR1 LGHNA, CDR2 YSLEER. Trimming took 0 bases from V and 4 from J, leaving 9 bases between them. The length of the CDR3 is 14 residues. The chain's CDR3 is CASSQDRQIYGYTF. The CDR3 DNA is TGCGCCAGCAGCCAAGATAGGCAGATCTATGGCTACACCTTC.

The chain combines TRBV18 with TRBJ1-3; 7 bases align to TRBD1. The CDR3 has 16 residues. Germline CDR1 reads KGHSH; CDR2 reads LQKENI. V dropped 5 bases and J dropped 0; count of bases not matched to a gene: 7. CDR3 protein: CASSSGTVTSGNTIYF. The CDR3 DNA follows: TGTGCCAGCTCATCCGGGACAGTAACCTCTGGAAACACCATATATTTT.

CDR3 in amino acids: CASTGTGNSGANVLTF. In DNA, the CDR3 is TGTGCCAGTACAGGGACAGGGAACTCTGGGGCCAACGTCCTGACTTTC. This chain connects TRBV19 to TRBJ2-6, with 9 bases aligning to TRBD1. V was pared by 7 bases and J by 0 bases, with 4 bases of the junction left unmatched. The CDR3 has 16 residues. Germline loops: CDR1 LNHDA, CDR2 SQIVND (reference sequence).

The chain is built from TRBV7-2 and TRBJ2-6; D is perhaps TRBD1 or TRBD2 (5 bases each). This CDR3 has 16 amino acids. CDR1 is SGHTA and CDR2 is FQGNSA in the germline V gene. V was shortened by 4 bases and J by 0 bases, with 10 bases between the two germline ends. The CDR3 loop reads CASSSGQVSGANVLTF. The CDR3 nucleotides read TGTGCCAGCAGCTCGGGGCAGGTCTCTGGGGCCAACGTCCTGACTTTC. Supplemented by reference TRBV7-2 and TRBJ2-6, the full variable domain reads GAGVSQSPSNKVTEKGKDVELRCDPISGHTALYWYRQSLGQGLEFLIYFQGNSAPDKSGLPSDRFSAERTGGSVSTLTIQRTQQEDSAVYLCASSSGQVSGANVLTFGAGSRLTVL.

CDR3 DNA sequence: TGTGCCAGCAGTTTCTTTCTGGGAATATCCCCCGAGGCAGCTTTCTTT. This codes for CASSFFLGISPEAAFF. The chain carries TRBV6-5 and TRBJ1-1; D gene uncertain. V was shortened by 4 bases and J by 10 bases, with 25 bases between the two germline ends. CDR3 length: 16 amino acids. Germline CDR1 is MNHEY and CDR2 is SVGAGI.

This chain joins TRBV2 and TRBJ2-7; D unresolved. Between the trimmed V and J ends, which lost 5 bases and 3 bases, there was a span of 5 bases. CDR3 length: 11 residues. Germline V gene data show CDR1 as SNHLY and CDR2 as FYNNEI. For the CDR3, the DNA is TGTGCCAGCAGTCCGATCTACGAGCAGTACTTC. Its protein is CASSPIYEQYF.

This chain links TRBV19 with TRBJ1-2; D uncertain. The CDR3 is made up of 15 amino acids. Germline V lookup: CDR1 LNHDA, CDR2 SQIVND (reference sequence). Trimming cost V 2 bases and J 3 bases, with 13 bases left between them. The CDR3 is CASSIFGSVHYGYTF. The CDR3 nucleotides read TGTGCCAGTAGTATATTCGGCAGCGTGCACTATGGCTACACCTTC.

CDR3 sequence (DNA): TGTGCCAGCAGTCAAAGAGGGACAGGGCAAACATTCACTTCCTATCAGCCCCAGCATTTT. Translated: CASSQRGTGQTFTSYQPQHF. The rearrangement uses TRBV27 and TRBJ1-5; TRBD1 agrees at 9 bases. Trimming at V came to 5 bases and at J to 5 bases, leaving 22 bases not matched to a gene. CDR1 is MNHEY and CDR2 is SMNVEV in the germline V gene (reference sequence). This CDR3 contains 20 residues.

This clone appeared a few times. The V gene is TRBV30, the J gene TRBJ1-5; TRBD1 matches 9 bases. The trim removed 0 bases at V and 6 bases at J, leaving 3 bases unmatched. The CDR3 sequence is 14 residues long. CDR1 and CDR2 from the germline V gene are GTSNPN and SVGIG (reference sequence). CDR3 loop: CAWSVQTGGQPQHF. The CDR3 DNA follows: TGTGCCTGGAGTGTCCAGACAGGGGGTCAGCCCCAGCATTTT.